This entry lists 7 T cell receptor beta chains sequenced from one sample in a study of shared clonotypes between healthy human individuals. Measured with immunoSEQ multiplex PCR; TCRdb has only the in-frame clones, and not every one. The top ten hold around 1.4% of the sample, which has 950,000 to 1,100,000 clones, 60% to 80% seen once. The sequencing sample was made of memory CD4+ T cells sorted from blood. This sample's subset: CD45RA-negative fraction. These receptor sequences come from a man aged 18-30 years in good health.

This chain joins TRBV7-2 and TRBJ2-2; no clear D. The CDR3 is made up of 13 amino acids. Germline V CDR1 and CDR2: SGHTA, FQGNSA. V lost 5 bases to trimming and J lost 5 bases, with 9 bases between them. CDR3 bases: TGTGCCAGCAGCAGGACCCCTACCGGGGAGCTGTTTTTT. Residues: CASSRTPTGELFF.

The sample holds a few counts of this clone. The rearrangement joins TRBV30 to TRBJ1-2; weak D call: TRBD1 (5 bases). This CDR3 has 13 residues. The V end lost 1 base, the J end lost 4 bases, and 10 bases lay between the germline ends. Germline V gene sequence: CDR1 GTSNPN, CDR2 SVGIG (reference sequence). The CDR3 here is CAWSAQASYGYTF. In nucleotides, the CDR3 is TGTGCCTGGAGTGCACAGGCGTCCTATGGCTACACCTTC.

The V call is TRBV6-6, the J call TRBJ1-1, with D tentatively TRBD1 (5 bases). Trimming removed 4 bases from V and 3 bases from J, with 12 bases in between. The CDR3 loop spans 14 amino acids. Germline V gene data show CDR1 as MNHNY and CDR2 as SVGAGI (reference sequence). DNA of the CDR3: TGTGCCAGCAGTTCCCCCAGGGCCGACACTGAAGCTTTCTTT. Protein sequence: CASSSPRADTEAFF.

The rearrangement uses TRBV4-1 and TRBJ2-7, with D unresolved. In germline, CDR1 is MGHRA, CDR2 YSYEKL. The V end was cut by 4 bases, the J end by 2 bases, with 12 bases between. This CDR3 comprises 14 residues. The CDR3 loop is CASSRSQTTYEQYF. CDR3 in DNA: TGCGCCAGCAGCCGAAGCCAGACGACCTACGAGCAGTACTTC.

In the case of this clone: At one of its ends the junction is not consistent with the germline gene, which may arise from a read error. This chain links TRBV4-1 with TRBJ2-3; TRBD1 aligns across 8 bases. The CDR3 extends over 13 amino acids. CDR1 and CDR2 (germline): MGHRA, YSYEKL. The CDR3 loop reads CASSPTGTGTQYF. CDR3 DNA: TGCGCCAGCAGCCCAACAGGGACAGGTACGCAGTATTTT.

The chain joins TRBV11-2 to TRBJ2-2; 7 nucleotides agree with TRBD1. The CDR3 sequence is 15 residues long. Germline V gene lookup returns CDR1 SGHAT and CDR2 FQNNGV. The V gene end was trimmed by 5 bases and the J gene end by 4 bases; junction bases not matched to a gene: 7. The CDR3 loop is CASSRIDRVTGELFF. CDR3 nucleotides: TGTGCCAGCAGCCGGATTGACAGGGTCACCGGGGAGCTGTTTTTT. Using reference TRBV11-2 and TRBJ2-2 for the parts outside the CDR3, the full variable domain is EAGVAQSPRYKIIEKRQSVAFWCNPISGHATLYWYQQILGQGPKLLIQFQNNGVVDDSQLPKDRFSAERLKGVDSTLKIQPAKLEDSAVYLCASSRIDRVTGELFFGEGSRLTVL.

A few counts support this clone. The chain combines TRBV5-1 with TRBJ1-6, with D perhaps matching TRBD1 (6 bases). The CDR3 contains 16 residues. The V gene lost 0 bases and the J gene lost 7 bases, with 14 bases spanning the gap. Germline V lookup: CDR1 SGHRS, CDR2 YFSETQ. The CDR3 DNA follows: TGCGCCAGCAGCTTGGCGAGCGGGGGCGGAAATTCACCCCTCCACTTT. Its protein product is CASSLASGGGNSPLHF.